This entry features one T cell receptor (beta chain) sequence. This entry comes from a study of hypomethylating agent response in myelodysplastic syndrome. The V and J ends lost 8 bases and 3 bases, in that order; junction bases with no gene match: 9. Germline CDR1 and CDR2: MDHEN and SYDVKM. The CDR3 runs 15 residues. Data came from immunoSEQ multiplex PCR; TCRdb stores just in-frame clones and leaves some out. The sample records some 4,700 clones, around 82% being singletons. The TCR was taken from a human donor with myelodysplastic syndrome. The sample here was bone marrow, taken before or after starting hypomethylating agent treatment for myelodysplastic syndrome (not recorded which). The V call is TRBV28, the J call TRBJ2-1; 8 nucleotides match TRBD1. CDR3: CASSGGDRFYNEQFF. In DNA, the CDR3 is TGTGCCAGCTCAGGCGGGGACAGGTTCTACAATGAGCAGTTCTTC.